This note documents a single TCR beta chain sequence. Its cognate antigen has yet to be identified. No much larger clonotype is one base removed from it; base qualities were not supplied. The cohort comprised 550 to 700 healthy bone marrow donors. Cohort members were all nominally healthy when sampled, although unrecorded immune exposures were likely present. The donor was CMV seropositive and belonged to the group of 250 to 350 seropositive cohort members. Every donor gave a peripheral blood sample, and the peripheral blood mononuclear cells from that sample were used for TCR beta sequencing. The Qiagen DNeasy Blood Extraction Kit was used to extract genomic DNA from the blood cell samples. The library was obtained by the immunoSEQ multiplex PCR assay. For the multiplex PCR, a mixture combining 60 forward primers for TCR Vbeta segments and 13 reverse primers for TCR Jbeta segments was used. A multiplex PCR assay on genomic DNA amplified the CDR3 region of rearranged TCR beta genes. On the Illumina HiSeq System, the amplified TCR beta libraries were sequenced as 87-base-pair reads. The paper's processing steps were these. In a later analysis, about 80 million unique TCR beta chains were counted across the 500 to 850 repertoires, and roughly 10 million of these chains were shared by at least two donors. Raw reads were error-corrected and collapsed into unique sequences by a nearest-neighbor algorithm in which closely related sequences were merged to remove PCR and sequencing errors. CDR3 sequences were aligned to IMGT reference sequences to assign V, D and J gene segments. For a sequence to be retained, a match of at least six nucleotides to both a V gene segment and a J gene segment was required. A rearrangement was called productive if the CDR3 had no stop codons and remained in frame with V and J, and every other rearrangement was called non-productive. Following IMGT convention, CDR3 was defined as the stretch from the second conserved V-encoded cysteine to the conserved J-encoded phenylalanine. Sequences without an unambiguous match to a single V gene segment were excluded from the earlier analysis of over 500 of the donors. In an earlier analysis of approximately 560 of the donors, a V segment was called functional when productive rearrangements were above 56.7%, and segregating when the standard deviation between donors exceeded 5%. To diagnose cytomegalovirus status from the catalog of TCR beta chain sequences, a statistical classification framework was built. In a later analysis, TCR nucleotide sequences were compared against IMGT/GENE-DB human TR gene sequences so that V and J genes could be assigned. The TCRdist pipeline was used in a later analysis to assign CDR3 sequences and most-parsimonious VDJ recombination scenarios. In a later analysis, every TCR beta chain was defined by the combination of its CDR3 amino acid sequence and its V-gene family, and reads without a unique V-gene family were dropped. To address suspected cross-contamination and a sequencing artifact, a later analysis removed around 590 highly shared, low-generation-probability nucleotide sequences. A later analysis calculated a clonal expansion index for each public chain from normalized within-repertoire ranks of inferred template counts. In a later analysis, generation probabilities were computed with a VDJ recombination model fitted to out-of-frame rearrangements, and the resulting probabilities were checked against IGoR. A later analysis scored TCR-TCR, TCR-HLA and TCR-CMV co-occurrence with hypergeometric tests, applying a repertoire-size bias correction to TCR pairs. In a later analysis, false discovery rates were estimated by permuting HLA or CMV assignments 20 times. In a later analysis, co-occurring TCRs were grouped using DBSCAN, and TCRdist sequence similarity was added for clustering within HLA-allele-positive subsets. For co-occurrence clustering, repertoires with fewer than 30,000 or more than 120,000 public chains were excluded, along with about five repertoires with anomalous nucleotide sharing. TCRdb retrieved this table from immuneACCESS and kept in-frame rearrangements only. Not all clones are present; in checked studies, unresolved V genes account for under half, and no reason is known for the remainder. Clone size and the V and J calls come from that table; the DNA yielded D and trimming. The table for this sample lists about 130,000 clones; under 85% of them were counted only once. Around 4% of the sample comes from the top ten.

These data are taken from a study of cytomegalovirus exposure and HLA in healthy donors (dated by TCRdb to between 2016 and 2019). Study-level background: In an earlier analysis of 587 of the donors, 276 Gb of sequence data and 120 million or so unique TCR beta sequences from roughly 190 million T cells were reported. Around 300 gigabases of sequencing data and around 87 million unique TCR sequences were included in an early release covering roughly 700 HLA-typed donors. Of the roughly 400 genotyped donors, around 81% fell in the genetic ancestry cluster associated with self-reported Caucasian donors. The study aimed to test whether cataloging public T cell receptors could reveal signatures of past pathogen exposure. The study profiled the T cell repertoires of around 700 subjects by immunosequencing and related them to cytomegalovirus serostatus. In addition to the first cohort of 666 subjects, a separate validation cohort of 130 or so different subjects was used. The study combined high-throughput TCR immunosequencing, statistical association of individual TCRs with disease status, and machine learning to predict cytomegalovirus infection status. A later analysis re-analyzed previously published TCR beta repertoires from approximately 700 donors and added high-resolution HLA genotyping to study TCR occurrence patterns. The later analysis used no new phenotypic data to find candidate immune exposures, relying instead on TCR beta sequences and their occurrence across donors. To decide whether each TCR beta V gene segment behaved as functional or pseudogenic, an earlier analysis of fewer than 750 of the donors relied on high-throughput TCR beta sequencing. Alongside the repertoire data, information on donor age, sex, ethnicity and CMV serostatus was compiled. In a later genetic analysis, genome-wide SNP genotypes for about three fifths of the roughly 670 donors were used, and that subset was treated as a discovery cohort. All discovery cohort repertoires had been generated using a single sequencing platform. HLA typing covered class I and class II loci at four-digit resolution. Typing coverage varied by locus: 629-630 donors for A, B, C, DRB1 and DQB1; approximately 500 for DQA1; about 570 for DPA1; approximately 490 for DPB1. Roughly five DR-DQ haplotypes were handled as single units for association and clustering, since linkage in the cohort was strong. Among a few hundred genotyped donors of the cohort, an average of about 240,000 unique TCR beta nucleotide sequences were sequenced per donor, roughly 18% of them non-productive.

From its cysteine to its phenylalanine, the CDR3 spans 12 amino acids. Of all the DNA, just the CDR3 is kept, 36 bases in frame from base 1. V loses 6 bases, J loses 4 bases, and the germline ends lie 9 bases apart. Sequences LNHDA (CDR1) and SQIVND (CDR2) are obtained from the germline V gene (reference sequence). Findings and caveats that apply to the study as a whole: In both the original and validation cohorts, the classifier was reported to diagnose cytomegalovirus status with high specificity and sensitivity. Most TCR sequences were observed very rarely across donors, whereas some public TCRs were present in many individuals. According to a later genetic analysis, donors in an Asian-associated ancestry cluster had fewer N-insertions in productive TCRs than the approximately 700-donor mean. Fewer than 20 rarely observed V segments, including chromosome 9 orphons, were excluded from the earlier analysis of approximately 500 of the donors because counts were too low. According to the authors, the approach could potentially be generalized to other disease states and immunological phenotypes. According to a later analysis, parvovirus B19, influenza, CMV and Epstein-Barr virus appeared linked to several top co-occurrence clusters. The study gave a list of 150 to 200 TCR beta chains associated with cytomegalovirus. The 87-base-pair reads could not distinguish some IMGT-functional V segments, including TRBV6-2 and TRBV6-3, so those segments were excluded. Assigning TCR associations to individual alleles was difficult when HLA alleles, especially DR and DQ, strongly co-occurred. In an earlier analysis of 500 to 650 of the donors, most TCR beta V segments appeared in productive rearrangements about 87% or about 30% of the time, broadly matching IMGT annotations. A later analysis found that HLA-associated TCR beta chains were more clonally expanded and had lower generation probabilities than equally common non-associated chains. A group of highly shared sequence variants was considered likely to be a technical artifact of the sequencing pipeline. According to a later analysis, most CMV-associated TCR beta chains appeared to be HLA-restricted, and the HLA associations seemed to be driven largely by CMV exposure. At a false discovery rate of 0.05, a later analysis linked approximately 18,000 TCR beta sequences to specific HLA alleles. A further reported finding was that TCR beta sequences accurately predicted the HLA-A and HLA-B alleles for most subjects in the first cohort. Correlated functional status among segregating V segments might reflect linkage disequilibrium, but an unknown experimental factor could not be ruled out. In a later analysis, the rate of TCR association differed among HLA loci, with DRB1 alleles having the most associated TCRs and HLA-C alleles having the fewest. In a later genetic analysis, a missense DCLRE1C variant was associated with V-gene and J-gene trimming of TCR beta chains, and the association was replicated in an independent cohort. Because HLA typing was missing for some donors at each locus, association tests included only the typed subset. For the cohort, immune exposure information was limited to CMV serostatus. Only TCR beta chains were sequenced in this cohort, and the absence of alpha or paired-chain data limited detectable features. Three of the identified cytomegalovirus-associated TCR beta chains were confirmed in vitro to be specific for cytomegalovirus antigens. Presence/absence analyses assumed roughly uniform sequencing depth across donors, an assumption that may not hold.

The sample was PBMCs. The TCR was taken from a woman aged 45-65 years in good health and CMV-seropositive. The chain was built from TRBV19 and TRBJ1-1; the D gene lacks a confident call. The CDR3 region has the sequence CASRRESTEAFF. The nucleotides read TGTGCCAGTAGACGGGAGAGCACTGAAGCTTTCTTT.